The present entry profiles one T cell receptor beta chain with its context. This clonotype was seen a few times. Its antigen specificity is not known. Qualities for individual bases were not recorded, and no much larger clone is one base off. This sample is drawn from a study of T cell repertoires in cytomegalovirus infection (dated by TCRdb to about 2019). For the study in its entirety: Donor HLA type was relevant to the analysis, because carriage of CMV infection together with the matching HLA type was indicated by public TCR beta signatures.

V is cut back by 6 bases and J by 1 base, with 6 bases in the junction unmatched. The germline V gene gives CDR1 as SQVTM and CDR2 as ANQGSEA. Spanning cysteine to phenylalanine, the CDR3 consists of 13 amino acids. The only DNA kept is the CDR3, 39 bases in frame from the first base. The instrument was an Illumina HiSeq 1500. TCRdb passed the public sequencing reads through fastp at Q25 and MiXCR, retaining productive beta sequences. Rows with a matching CDR3 protein are joined into one entry that keeps the most common DNA and genes. The sample records roughly 600,000 distinct CDR3 sequences, roughly a quarter of which are singletons. Less than 9.5% of the sample lies in the top ten. Overall study results and their limits: In both this cohort and an independent cohort of approximately 350 donors, the cumulative frequency of public TCR beta family members distinguished carriers of CMV infection plus the relevant HLA type. The ex vivo response was dominated by HLA-C-restricted CMV-specific TCR beta clonotypes, which also provided the single most frequent clonotype in two of eight donors.

Sample: CD8+ T cells from PBMCs. The sequence derives from a human donor in good health (CMV status not recorded). Some clones in this sample may be carry-over from other donors' samples. The rearranged segments are TRBV29-1 and TRBJ2-7, with 7 bases aligning to TRBD1. In nucleotides, the sequence is TGCAGCGTGGGGACAGTAAAGTCCTACGAGCAGTACTTC. It codes for CSVGTVKSYEQYF.